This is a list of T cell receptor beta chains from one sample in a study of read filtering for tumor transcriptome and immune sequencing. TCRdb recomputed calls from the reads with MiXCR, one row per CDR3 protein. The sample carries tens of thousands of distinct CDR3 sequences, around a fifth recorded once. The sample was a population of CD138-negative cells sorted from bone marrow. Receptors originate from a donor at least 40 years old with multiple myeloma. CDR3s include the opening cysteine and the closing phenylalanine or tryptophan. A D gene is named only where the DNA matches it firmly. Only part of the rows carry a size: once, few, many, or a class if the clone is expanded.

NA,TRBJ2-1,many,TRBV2,TGTGCCAGCAATCCGACGCGGGGTGAGCAGTTCTTC,CASNPTRGEQFF
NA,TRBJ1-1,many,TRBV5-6,TGTGCCAGCAGCTTGGGACATCTATCCGCTGAAGCTTTCTTT,CASSLGHLSAEAFF
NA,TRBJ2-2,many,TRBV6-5,TGTGCCAGCAGTTCCGTTGGGCTAGCACATTACACCGGGGAGCTGTTTTTT,CASSSVGLAHYTGELFF
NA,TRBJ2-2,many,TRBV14,TGTGCCAGCAGCCGAAACACGAACACCGGGGAGCTGTTTTTT,CASSRNTNTGELFF
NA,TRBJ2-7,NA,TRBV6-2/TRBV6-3,TGTGCCAGCAGTTACCCTACAGGGAAGCCCTCCTACGAGCAGTACTTC,CASSYPTGKPSYEQYF
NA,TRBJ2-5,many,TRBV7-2,TGTGCCAGCAGCCCTCCCGGGACTCAACAAGAGACCCAGTACTTC,CASSPPGTQQETQYF
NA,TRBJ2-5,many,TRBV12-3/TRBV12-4,TGTGCCACCCGGGGGAGGCTAGAGACCCAGTACTTC,CATRGRLETQYF
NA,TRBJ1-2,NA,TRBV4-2,TGTGCCAGCAGCGCCCGTTTAGCCTTGATCTATGGCTACACCTTC,CASSARLALIYGYTF
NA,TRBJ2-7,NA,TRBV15,TGTGCCACCAGCAGAGAGAGCACAGGAAGCTACGGGCAGTACTTC,CATSRESTGSYGQYF
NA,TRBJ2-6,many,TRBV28,TGTGCCAGCACCCCCCTTGGGGCCAACGTCCTGACTTTC,CASTPLGANVLTF
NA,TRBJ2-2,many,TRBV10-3,TGTGCCATCAGTGATAGTGGGGCGAACACCGGGGAGCTGTTTTTT,CAISDSGANTGELFF
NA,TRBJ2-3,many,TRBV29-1,TGCAGCGTGGTAACAGGAATATCGAGCGCAGATACGCAGTATTTT,CSVVTGISSADTQYF
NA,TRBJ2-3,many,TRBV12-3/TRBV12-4,TGTGCCAGCAGTTTTGGCGGGTCCGGGCAGTATTTT,CASSFGGSGQYF
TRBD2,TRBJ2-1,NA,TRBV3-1,TGTGCCAGCAGCCAAGGTTTCGGGGGGTCCTACAATGAGCAGTTCTTC,CASSQGFGGSYNEQFF
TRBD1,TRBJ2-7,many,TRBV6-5,TGTGCCAGCAGTCCCAGGACAGGGTCCTACGAGCAGTACTTC,CASSPRTGSYEQYF
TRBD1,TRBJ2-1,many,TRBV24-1,TGTGCCACCAGTGACCAGGGACAGGGGGCGGGGAATGAGCAGTTCTTC,CATSDQGQGAGNEQFF
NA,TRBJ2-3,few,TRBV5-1,TGCGCCAGCAGCTTGGGGAGGGGAGGCACAGATACGCAGTATTTT,CASSLGRGGTDTQYF
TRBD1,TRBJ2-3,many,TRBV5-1,TGCGCCAGTACGGGACAGGGGCTGGGGACAGATACGCAGTATTTT,CASTGQGLGTDTQYF
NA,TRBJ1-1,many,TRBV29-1,TGCAGCGTTTCGGTAGGAATGAACACTGAAGCTTTCTTT,CSVSVGMNTEAFF
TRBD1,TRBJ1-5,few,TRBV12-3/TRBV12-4,TGTGCCAGCAGTTCGGACAGGGAGGATCAGCCCCAGCATTTT,CASSSDREDQPQHF
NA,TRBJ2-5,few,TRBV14,TGTGCCAGCAGCCAACTCGACGGAGGAGAGACCCAGTACTTC,CASSQLDGGETQYF
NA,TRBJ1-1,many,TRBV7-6,TGTGCCAGTTTCGAAAACCAGGGGCGCACTGAAGCTTTCTTT,CASFENQGRTEAFF
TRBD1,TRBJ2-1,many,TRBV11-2,TGTGCCAGCAGCTCCGGGACAGGGGTAGACAATGAGCAGTTCTTC,CASSSGTGVDNEQFF
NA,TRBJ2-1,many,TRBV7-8,TGTGCCAGCAGCTTAGGGGGTTACAGGGAGCAGTTCTTC,CASSLGGYREQFF
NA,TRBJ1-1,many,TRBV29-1,TGCAGCGTTGAAAGGAACACTGAAGCTTTCTTT,CSVERNTEAFF
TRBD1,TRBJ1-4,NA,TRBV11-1,TGTGCCAGCAGCCACCGGGACAGGGGGCAGGATGAAAAACTGTTTTTT,CASSHRDRGQDEKLFF
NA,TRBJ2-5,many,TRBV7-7,TGTGCTAGCAGCCGAGCCCAAGAGACCCAGTACTTC,CASSRAQETQYF
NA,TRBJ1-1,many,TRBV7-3,TGTGCCAGCAGCTTAACCTCCGCAGGGGCAGCTCAAGCCACTGAAGCTTTCTTT,CASSLTSAGAAQATEAFF
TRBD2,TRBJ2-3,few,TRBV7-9,TGTGCCGGCATCGAGCCCGGAGCGGGGGGGTTCACAGATACGCAGTATTTT,CAGIEPGAGGFTDTQYF
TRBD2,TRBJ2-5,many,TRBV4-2,TGTGCCAGCAGCCGAACTAGCGGGGGGGCGGAGGAGACCCAGTACTTC,CASSRTSGGAEETQYF
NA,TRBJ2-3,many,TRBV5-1,TGCGCCAGCAGCTGGGACGCAGATACGCAGTATTTT,CASSWDADTQYF
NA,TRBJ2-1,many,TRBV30,TGTGCCTGGAGTGGGGGCAGCTACAATGAGCAGTTCTTC,CAWSGGSYNEQFF
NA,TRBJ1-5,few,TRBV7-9,TGTGCCAGCAGCTTAGGCGGATTAAATCAGCCCCAGCATTTT,CASSLGGLNQPQHF
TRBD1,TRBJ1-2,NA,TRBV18,TGTGCCGGCTCCCAAGGACAGGGCCCCGTGAACTATGGCTACACCTTC,CAGSQGQGPVNYGYTF
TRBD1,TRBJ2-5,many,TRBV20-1,TGCAGTGCTAGAGGGGACAGGGGTGGGGAGACCCAGTACTTC,CSARGDRGGETQYF
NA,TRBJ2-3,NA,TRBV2,TGTGCCGGCAGCCTATTGGGGGAGACAGATACGCAGTATTTT,CAGSLLGETDTQYF
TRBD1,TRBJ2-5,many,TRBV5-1,TGCGCCAGCAGCTTGGAACAGGGGGGAGAGACCCAGTACTTC,CASSLEQGGETQYF
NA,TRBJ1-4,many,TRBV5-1,TGCGCCAGCCACCCTACTGGGCTTTTCACAACTAATGAAAAACTGTTTTTT,CASHPTGLFTTNEKLFF
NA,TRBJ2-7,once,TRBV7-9,TGTGCCAGCAGTAGGTCGGGGGCCCACGAGCAGTACTTC,CASSRSGAHEQYF